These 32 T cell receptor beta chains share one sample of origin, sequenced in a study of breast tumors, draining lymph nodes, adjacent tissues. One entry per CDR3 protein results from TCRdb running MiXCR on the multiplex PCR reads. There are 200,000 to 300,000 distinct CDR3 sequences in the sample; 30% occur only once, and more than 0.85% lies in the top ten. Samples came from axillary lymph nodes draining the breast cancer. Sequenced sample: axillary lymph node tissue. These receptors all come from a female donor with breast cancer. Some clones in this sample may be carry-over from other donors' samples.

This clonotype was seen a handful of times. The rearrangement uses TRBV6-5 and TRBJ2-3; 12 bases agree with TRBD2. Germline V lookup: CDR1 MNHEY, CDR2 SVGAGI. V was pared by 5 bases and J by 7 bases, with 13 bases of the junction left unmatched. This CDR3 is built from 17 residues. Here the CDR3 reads CASSPLRLAGDSNTQYF. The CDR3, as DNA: TGTGCCAGCAGTCCCCTGCGACTAGCGGGAGACAGCAATACGCAGTATTTT.

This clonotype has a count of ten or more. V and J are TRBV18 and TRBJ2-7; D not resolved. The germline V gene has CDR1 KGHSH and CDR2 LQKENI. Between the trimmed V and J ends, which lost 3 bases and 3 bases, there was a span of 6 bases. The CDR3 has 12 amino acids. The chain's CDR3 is CASSPGNYEQYF. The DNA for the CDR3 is TGTGCCAGCTCACCGGGCAACTACGAGCAGTACTTC.

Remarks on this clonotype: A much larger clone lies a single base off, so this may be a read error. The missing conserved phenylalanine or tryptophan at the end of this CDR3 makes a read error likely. The CDR3 reads CASSFTGNVYEQYL. The CDR3 nucleotides are TGTGCCAGCAGCTTCACCGGGAATGTTTACGAGCAGTACCTC. The chain is built from TRBV7-9 and TRBJ2-7; TRBD2 might be the D (5 bases). Germline V gives CDR1 SEHNR, CDR2 FQNEAQ (reference sequence). CDR3 length equals 14 residues. V lost 3 bases and J lost 4, with 13 bases in between.

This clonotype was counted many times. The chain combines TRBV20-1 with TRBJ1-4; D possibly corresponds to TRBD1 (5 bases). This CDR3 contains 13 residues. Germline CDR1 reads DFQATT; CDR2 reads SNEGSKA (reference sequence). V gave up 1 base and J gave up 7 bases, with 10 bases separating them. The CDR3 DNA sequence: TGCAGTGCTAGAGTCACAGGCGCTGAAAAACTGTTTTTT. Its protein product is CSARVTGAEKLFF.

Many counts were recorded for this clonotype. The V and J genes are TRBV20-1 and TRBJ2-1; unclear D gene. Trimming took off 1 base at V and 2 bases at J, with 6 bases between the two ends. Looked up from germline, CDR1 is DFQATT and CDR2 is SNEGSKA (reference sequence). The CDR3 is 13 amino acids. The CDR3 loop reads CSARGSPYNEQFF. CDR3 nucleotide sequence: TGCAGTGCTAGAGGAAGCCCCTACAATGAGCAGTTCTTC.

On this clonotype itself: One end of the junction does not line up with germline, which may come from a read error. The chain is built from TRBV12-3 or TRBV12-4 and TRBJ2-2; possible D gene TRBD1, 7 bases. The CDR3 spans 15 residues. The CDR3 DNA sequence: TGTGCCGGCAGTTTCCGGGCAGGGGGGATCGGGGAGCTGTTTTTT. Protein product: CAGSFRAGGIGELFF.

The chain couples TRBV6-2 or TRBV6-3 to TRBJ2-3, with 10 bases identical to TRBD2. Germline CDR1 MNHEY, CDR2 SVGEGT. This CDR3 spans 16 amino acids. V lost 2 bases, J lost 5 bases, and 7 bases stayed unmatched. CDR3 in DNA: TGTGCCAGCAGTTACGGTCTAGCGGGAGTGAGAGATACGCAGTATTTT. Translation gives CASSYGLAGVRDTQYF.

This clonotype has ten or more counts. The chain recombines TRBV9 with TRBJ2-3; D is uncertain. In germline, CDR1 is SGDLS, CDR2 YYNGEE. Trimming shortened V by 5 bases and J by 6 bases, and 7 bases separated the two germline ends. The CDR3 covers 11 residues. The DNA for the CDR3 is TGTGCCAGCAGTGTTGCGGATACGCAGTATTTT. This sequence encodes CASSVADTQYF.

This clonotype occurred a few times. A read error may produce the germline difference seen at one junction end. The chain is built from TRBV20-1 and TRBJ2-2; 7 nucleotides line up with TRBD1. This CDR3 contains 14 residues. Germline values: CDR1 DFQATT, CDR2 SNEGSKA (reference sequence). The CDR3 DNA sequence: TGCGGTGCTAGGAAGACAGGGCAATCCGGGGAGCTGTTTTTC. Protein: CGARKTGQSGELFF.

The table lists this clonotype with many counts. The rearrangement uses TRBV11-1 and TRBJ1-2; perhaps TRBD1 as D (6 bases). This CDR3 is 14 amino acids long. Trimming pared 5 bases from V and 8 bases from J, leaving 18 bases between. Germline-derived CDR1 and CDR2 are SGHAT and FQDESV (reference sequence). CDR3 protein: CASSPSGGARGYTF. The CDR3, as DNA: TGTGCCAGCAGCCCCTCCGGGGGGGCGCGGGGCTACACCTTC.

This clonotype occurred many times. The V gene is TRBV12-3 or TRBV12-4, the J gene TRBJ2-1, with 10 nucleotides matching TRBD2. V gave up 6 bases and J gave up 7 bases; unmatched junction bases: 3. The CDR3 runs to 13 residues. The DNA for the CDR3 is TGTGCCAGCAGGCTAGCGGGAGTAAATGAGCAGTTCTTC. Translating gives CASRLAGVNEQFF.

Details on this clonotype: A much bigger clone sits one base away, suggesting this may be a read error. DNA of the CDR3: TGTGCCAGCAGTTCAACAGGGTCCACGGGGACCCAGTACTTC. It codes for CASSSTGSTGTQYF. The chain is built from TRBV6-5 and TRBJ2-5; tentatively, D is TRBD1 (6 bases). The CDR3 contains 14 residues. V lost 4 bases, J lost 7 bases, and 16 bases lay in between. Germline CDR1 reads MNHEY; CDR2 reads SVGAGI.

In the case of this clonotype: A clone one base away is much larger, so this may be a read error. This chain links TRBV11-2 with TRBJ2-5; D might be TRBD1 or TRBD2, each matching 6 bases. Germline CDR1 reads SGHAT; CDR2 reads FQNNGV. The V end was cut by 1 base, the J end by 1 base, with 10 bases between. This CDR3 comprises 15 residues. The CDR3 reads CASSLVTGAQETQYF. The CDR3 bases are TGTGCCAGCAGCTTAGTTACGGGGGCCCAAGAGACCCAGTACTTC.

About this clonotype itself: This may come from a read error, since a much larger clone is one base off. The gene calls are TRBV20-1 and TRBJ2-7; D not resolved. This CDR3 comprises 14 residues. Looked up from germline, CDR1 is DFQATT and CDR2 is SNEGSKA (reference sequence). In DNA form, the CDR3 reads TGCAGTGCTGGAGATCTAAAGGGTTCCTACGAGCAGTACTTC. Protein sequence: CSAGDLKGSYEQYF.

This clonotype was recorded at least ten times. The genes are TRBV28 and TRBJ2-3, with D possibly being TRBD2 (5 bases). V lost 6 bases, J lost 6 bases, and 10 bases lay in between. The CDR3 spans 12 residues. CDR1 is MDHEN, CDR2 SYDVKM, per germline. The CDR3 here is CASSSLDDTQYF. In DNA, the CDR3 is TGTGCCAGCAGCTCACTAGACGATACGCAGTATTTT.

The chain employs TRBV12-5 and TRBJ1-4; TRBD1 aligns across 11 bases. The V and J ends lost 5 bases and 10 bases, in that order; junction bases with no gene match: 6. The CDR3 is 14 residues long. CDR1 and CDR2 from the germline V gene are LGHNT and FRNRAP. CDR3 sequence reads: CASGPPGTGGKLFF. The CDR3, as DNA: TGTGCTAGTGGTCCCCCCGGGACAGGGGGAAAACTGTTTTTT. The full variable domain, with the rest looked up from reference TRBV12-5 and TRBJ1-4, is DARVTQTPRHKVTEMGQEVTMRCQPILGHNTVFWYRQTMMQGLELLAYFRNRAPLDDSGMPKDRFSAEMPDATLATLKIQPSEPRDSAVYFCASGPPGTGGKLFFGSGTQLSVL.

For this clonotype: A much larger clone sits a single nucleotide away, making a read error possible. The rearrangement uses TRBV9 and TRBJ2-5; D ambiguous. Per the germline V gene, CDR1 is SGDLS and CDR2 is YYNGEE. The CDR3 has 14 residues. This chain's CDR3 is CASSVDPGRNEQSF. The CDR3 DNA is TGTGCCAGCAGCGTAGATCCGGGTCGCAATGAGCAGTCCTTC.

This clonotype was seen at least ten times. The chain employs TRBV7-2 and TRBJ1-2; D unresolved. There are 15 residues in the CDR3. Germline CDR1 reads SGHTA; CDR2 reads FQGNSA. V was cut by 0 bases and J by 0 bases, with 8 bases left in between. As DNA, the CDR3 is TGTGCCAGCAGCTTAGCTCCTGGGGCTAACTATGGCTACACCTTC. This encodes CASSLAPGANYGYTF.

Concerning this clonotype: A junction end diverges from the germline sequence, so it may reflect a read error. CDR3 residues: CASSSVVRGIGNEELFF. CDR3 DNA sequence: TGCGCCAGCAGCTCGGTCGTCAGGGGGATTGGTAATGAAGAACTGTTTTTT. The rearrangement joins TRBV5-1 to TRBJ1-4; 7 nucleotides agree with TRBD1. The CDR3 loop spans 17 amino acids. Germline CDR1 reads SGHRS; CDR2 reads YFSETQ.

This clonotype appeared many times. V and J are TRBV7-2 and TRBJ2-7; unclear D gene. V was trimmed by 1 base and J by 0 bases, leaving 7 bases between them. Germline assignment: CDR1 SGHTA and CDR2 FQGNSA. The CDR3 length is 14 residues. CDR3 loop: CASSLGANSYEQYF. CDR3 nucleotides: TGTGCCAGCAGCTTAGGAGCGAACTCCTACGAGCAGTACTTC.

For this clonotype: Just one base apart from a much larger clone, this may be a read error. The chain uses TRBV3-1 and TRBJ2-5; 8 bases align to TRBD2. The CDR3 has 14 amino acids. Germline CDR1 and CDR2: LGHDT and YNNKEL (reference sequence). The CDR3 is CVSSQAGAKETQYF. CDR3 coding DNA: TGTGTCAGCAGCCAAGCGGGAGCCAAAGAGACCCAGTACTTC.

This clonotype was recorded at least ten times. CDR3: CASKAEPGLAGITDTQYF. CDR3 DNA: TGTGCCAGTAAGGCGGAGCCGGGACTAGCGGGAATCACAGATACGCAGTATTTT. The chain carries TRBV19 and TRBJ2-3; 13 bases fit TRBD2. The CDR3 totals 18 residues. Germline V gives CDR1 LNHDA, CDR2 SQIVND (reference sequence). V dropped 7 bases and J dropped 2; count of bases not matched to a gene: 12.

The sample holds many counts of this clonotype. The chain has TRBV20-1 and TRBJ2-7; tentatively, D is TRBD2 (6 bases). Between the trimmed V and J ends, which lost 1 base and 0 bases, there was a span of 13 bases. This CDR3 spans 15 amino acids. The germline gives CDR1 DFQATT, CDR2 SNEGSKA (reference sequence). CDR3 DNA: TGCAGTGCTAGAGGAATAGCGGACCCCTCCTACGAGCAGTACTTC. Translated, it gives CSARGIADPSYEQYF.

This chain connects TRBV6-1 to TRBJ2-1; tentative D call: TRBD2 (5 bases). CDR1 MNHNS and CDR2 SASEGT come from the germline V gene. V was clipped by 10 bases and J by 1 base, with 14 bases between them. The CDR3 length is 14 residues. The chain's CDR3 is CATTRGRSYNEQFF. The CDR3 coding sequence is TGTGCCACCACCCGGGGAAGGTCCTACAATGAGCAGTTCTTC.

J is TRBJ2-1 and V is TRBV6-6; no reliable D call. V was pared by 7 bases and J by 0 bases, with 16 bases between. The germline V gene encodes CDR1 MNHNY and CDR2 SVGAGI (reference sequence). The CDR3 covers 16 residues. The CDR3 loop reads CASTYSLPSSYNEQFF. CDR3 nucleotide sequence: TGTGCCAGCACCTACAGCCTCCCGAGCTCCTACAATGAGCAGTTCTTC.

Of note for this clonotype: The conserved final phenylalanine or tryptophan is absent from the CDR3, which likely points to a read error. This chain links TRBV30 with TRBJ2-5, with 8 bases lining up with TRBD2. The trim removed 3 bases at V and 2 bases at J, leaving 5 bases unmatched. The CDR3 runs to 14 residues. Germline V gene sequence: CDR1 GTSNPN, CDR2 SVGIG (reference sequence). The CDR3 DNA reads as TGTGCCTGGAGGGTAGCGGGATTTCAAGAGACCCAGTACTGC. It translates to CAWRVAGFQETQYC.

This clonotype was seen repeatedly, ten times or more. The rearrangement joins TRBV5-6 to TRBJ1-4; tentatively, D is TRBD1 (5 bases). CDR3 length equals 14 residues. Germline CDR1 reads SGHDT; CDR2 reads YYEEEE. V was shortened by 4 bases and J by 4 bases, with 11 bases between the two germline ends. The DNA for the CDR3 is TGTGCCAGCAGCCGACAGCTAAATAATGAAAAACTGTTTTTT. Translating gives CASSRQLNNEKLFF.

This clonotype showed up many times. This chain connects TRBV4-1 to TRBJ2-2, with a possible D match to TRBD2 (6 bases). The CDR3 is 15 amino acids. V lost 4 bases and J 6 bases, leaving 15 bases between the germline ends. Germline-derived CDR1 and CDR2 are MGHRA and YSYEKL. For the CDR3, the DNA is TGCGCCAGCAGCCTCAGACTAGGAGGGGCCGGGGAGCTGTTTTTT. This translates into CASSLRLGGAGELFF.

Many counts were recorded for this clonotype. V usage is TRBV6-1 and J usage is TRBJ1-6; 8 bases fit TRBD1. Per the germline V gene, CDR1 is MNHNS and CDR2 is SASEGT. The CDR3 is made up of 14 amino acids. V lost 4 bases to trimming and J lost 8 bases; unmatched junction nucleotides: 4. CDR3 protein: CASSATGAYSPLHF. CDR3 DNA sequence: TGTGCCAGCAGTGCGACAGGGGCTTATTCACCCCTCCACTTT.

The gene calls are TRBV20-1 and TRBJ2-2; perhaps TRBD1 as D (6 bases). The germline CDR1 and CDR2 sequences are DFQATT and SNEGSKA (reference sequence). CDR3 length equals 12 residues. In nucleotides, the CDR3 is TGCAGGTGGACAGTTTACACCGGGGAGCTGTTTTTT. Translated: CRWTVYTGELFF.

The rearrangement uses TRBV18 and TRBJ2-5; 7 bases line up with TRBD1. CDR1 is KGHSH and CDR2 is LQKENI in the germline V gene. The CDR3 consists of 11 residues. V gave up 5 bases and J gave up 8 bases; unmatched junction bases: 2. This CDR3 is CASSRQGTQYF. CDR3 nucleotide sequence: TGTGCCAGCTCAAGACAGGGCACCCAGTACTTC.

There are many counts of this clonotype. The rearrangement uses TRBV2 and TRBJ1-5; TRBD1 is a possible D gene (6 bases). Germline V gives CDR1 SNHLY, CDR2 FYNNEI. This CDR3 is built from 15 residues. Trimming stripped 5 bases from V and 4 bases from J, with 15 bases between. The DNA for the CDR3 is TGTGCCAGCAGTAAAGAACAGGGTAGTAATCAGCCCCAGCATTTT. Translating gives CASSKEQGSNQPQHF.